This record covers a single T cell receptor (beta chain). These data originate in a study of control samples from healthy donors and cancer patients. Clones were read by immunoSEQ multiplex PCR, and TCRdb kept only the in-frame ones, dropping some. The table lists 180,000 or so clones, 93% of them singletons. Trimming at V came to 5 bases and at J to 0 bases, leaving 10 bases not matched to a gene. This CDR3 spans 16 amino acids. Germline V gene lookup returns CDR1 SGHTA and CDR2 FQGNSA. Sequencing input: blood. The sequence derives from a woman in her sixties in good health. The rearrangement uses TRBV7-2 and TRBJ2-7; 7 bases line up with TRBD2. CDR3 region: CASSPSSSGSSYEQYF. In nucleotides, the CDR3 is TGTGCCAGCAGCCCGTCATCTAGCGGAAGCTCCTACGAGCAGTACTTC.